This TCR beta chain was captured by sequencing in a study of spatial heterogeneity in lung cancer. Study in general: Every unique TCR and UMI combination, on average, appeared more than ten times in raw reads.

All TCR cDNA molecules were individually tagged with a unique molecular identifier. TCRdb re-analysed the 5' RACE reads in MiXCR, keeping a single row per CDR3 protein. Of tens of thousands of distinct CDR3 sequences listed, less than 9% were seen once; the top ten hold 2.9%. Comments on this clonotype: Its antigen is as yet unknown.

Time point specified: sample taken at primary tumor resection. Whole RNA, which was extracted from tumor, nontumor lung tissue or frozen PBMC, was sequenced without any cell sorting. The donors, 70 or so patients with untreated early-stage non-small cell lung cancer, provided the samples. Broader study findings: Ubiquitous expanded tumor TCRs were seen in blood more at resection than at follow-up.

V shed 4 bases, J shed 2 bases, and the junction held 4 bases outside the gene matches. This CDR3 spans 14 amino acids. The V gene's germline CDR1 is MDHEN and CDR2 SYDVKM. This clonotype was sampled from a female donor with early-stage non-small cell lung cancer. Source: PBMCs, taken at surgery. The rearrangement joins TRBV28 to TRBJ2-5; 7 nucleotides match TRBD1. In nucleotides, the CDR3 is TGTGCCAGCAGTTCGGGACAGAAACAAGAGACCCAGTACTTC. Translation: CASSSGQKQETQYF.